Sequencing of this T cell receptor beta chain was carried out in a study of spatial heterogeneity in lung cancer. This sample's time point: sample taken at primary tumor resection. Whole RNA came from tumor, nontumor lung or frozen PBMC and was sequenced without being sorted. The CDR3 extends over 16 amino acids. Germline V gene lookup returns CDR1 LNHDA and CDR2 SQIVND (reference sequence). V was cut by 5 bases and J by 2 bases, with 16 bases left in between. TCRdb reprocessed the 5' RACE reads via MiXCR and lists one record per CDR3 protein. The sample has tens of thousands of distinct CDR3 sequences, 10% to 15% seen once.

The sample here was PBMCs, taken at surgery. V usage is TRBV19 and J usage is TRBJ1-5, with D possibly being TRBD1 (6 bases). The TCR sequence derives from a female donor with early-stage non-small cell lung cancer. In DNA, the CDR3 is TGTGCCAGTAGTTCCAGGGGAATCTCGGGCAATCAGCCCCAGCATTTT. Its protein product is CASSSRGISGNQPQHF.